This passage covers 5 T cell receptor beta chains from one sample sequenced in a study of T cells in Graves' hyperthyroidism and ophthalmopathy. Template material for amplifying TCR beta CDR3 regions consisted of RNA transcripts. The primer set for the first-round RT-PCR of the TCR CDR3 was HTBI. TCRdb independently ran MiXCR on the multiplex PCR reads; one entry per CDR3 protein. This repertoire shows hundreds of thousands of distinct CDR3 sequences, 14% to 15% found once; its top ten account for over 25%. Sequencing input: blood. The receptors stem from a woman aged 30 to 39 with Graves' hyperthyroidism.

The V call is TRBV7-2, the J call TRBJ1-5, with a weak D call TRBD1 (5 bases). Germline V gene data show CDR1 as SGHTA and CDR2 as FQGNSA. The length of the CDR3 is 17 residues. The V and J ends lost 5 bases and 0 bases respectively, with 17 bases between them. The DNA of the CDR3 is TGTGCCAGCAGCCAATCAAGACGGGGCTATAGCAATCAGCCCCAGCATTTT. Translation gives CASSQSRRGYSNQPQHF.

This clonotype has a count of ten or more. The rearrangement links TRBV27 to TRBJ2-7, with D tentatively TRBD1 (5 bases). V was clipped by 3 bases and J by 5 bases, with 11 bases between them. CDR1 and CDR2 from the germline V gene are MNHEY and SMNVEV (reference sequence). This CDR3 has 13 residues. CDR3 sequence reads: CASSFAGIHEQYF. Here the CDR3 DNA reads TGTGCCAGCAGTTTTGCAGGGATCCACGAGCAGTACTTC.

This clonotype was detected ten times or more. The rearrangement links TRBV20-1 to TRBJ2-7, with 8 bases aligning to TRBD2. The CDR3 has 16 residues. The germline gives CDR1 DFQATT, CDR2 SNEGSKA (reference sequence). Trimming at V came to 4 bases and at J to 2 bases, leaving 13 bases not matched to a gene. The CDR3 sequence: CSANHNSGNRPYEQYF. The CDR3 bases are TGCAGTGCTAACCACAATAGCGGGAATAGGCCCTACGAGCAGTACTTC.

This clonotype has a count of ten or more. This chain joins TRBV7-3 and TRBJ2-3; D not resolved. V lost 8 bases to trimming and J lost 3 bases, with 12 bases between them. Germline loops: CDR1 SGHTA, CDR2 FQGTGA. The CDR3 is made up of 13 amino acids. The CDR3 reads CASQYVQTDTQYF. In nucleotides, the CDR3 is TGTGCCAGCCAGTACGTACAAACAGATACGCAGTATTTT.

The sample holds many counts of this clonotype. The chain uses TRBV5-1 and TRBJ2-7; 7 bases line up with TRBD1. The CDR3 has 14 residues. Germline loops: CDR1 SGHRS, CDR2 YFSETQ. V gave up 0 bases and J gave up 3 bases; unmatched junction bases: 3. The CDR3 bases are TGCGCCAGCAGCTTGGAAGGGACAGACTACGAGCAGTACTTC. Encoded protein: CASSLEGTDYEQYF.